The 16 T cell receptor beta chains reported below all come from one sample, sequenced in a study of blood T cell repertoires in COVID-19. Produced via immunoSEQ multiplex PCR; TCRdb's table is partial and in-frame only. The sample lists 150,000 to 200,000 clones, 88% occurring once. The sample consisted of peripheral blood. These TCRs come from a human donor in a cohort sampled during active COVID-19.

The V gene is TRBV6-6, the J gene TRBJ2-7, with no clear D. The CDR3 runs to 12 residues. Germline CDR1 and CDR2: MNHNY and SVGAGI (reference sequence). V lost 6 bases to trimming and J lost 3 bases, with 9 bases between them. In DNA form, the CDR3 reads TGTGCCAGCAGCCGGCAGGTCTACGAGCAGTACTTC. This gives the protein CASSRQVYEQYF.

This chain uses TRBV2 with TRBJ1-3; D unresolved. V lost 6 bases and J 6 bases, leaving 12 bases between the germline ends. Germline loops: CDR1 SNHLY, CDR2 FYNNEI. This CDR3 is built from 13 residues. CDR3 DNA sequence: TGTGCCAGCAGCCTCTCTCGAGAAAACACCATATATTTT. This codes for CASSLSRENTIYF.

V and J are TRBV28 and TRBJ2-2; D not resolved. Germline CDR1 MDHEN, CDR2 SYDVKM. This CDR3 has 12 amino acids. V was clipped by 8 bases and J by 5 bases, with 9 bases between them. CDR3 nucleotide sequence: TGTGCCAGCGGTACGCGTACCGGGGAGCTGTTTTTT. This translates into CASGTRTGELFF.

V and J are TRBV6-5 and TRBJ2-7; 8 nucleotides match TRBD1. Per germline, CDR1 MNHEY and CDR2 SVGAGI. The CDR3 length is 15 residues. The V and J ends lost 6 bases and 4 bases, in that order; junction bases with no gene match: 11. The CDR3: CASRRVTGDRYEQYF. The CDR3 DNA follows: TGTGCCAGCAGGCGGGTGACAGGGGATCGTTACGAGCAGTACTTC.

CDR3 coding DNA: TGTGCCAGCAGCACGACCAAGCGGGGACTAGCGGATCACAATGAGCAGTTCTTC. Translated, it gives CASSTTKRGLADHNEQFF. This chain links TRBV7-9 with TRBJ2-1; TRBD2 matches at 11 bases. V shed 5 bases and J 5 bases; nucleotides not matched to a gene: 14. The CDR3 loop spans 18 amino acids. Germline lookup yields CDR1 SEHNR and CDR2 FQNEAQ (reference sequence).

V and J are TRBV28 and TRBJ1-2, with a tentative D call TRBD1 (6 bases). Trimming stripped 2 bases from V and 4 bases from J, with 11 bases between. The CDR3 runs 14 residues. CDR1 MDHEN and CDR2 SYDVKM come from the germline V gene. The CDR3 sequence: CASSLRGGTYGYTF. CDR3 coding DNA: TGTGCCAGCAGTTTAAGGGGGGGCACCTATGGCTACACCTTC.

The genes are TRBV5-3 and TRBJ2-7, with 7 bases lining up with TRBD1. TRBV5-3 is flagged as an ORF with uncertain function. CDR3 length: 14 residues. The V segment lost 4 bases and the J segment 3 bases; nucleotides outside the gene matches: 7. CDR3 amino acids: CARSKQGISYEQYF. CDR3 sequence (DNA): TGTGCCAGAAGCAAACAGGGGATAAGCTACGAGCAGTACTTC.

This sequence joins TRBV28 and TRBJ1-2; TRBD1 matches 9 bases. Germline V gene sequence: CDR1 MDHEN, CDR2 SYDVKM. The CDR3 loop spans 15 amino acids. V gave up 6 bases and J gave up 11 bases; unmatched junction bases: 16. The CDR3 region has the DNA TGTGCCAGCAGCCCCCTCGACAGGGGGGAAGTTTATTACACCTTC. This gives the protein CASSPLDRGEVYYTF.

This chain joins TRBV27 and TRBJ2-7; D is perhaps TRBD2 (6 bases). Trimming stripped 3 bases from V and 6 bases from J, with 15 bases between. This CDR3 is 14 amino acids long. Per the germline V gene, CDR1 is MNHEY and CDR2 is SMNVEV (reference sequence). The CDR3 region is CASSFMGRGSEQYF. The CDR3, as DNA: TGTGCCAGCAGTTTTATGGGGCGGGGTTCCGAGCAGTACTTC.

This chain uses TRBV7-9 with TRBJ2-7; TRBD1 matches at 10 bases. Germline CDR1 is SEHNR and CDR2 is FQNEAQ (reference sequence). The CDR3 contains 13 residues. J was trimmed by 7 bases and V by 4 bases; bases with no gene match: 4. The CDR3 region is CASSSGQGFEQYF. For the CDR3, the DNA is TGTGCCAGCAGCTCGGGACAGGGGTTTGAGCAGTACTTC.

The rearrangement joins TRBV18 to TRBJ2-1; maybe TRBD1 (6 bases). The V gene's germline CDR1 is KGHSH and CDR2 LQKENI. The V end was cut by 8 bases, the J end by 4 bases, with 12 bases between. The CDR3 consists of 13 residues. The CDR3 bases are TGTGCCAGCGCTACCCAGGGGTACAATGAGCAGTTCTTC. Translation gives CASATQGYNEQFF.

The gene calls are TRBV30 and TRBJ2-7; D remains ambiguous. CDR1 is GTSNPN, CDR2 SVGIG, per germline (reference sequence). This CDR3 has 15 residues. The V gene lost 8 bases and the J gene lost 0 bases, with 20 bases spanning the gap. CDR3 in DNA: TGTGCCCTAGATGGCGGTAGCTCGGGCTCCTACGAGCAGTACTTC. It specifies CALDGGSSGSYEQYF.

The chain is built from TRBV14 and TRBJ1-6; D unclear. The CDR3 has 13 amino acids. CDR1 is SGHDN, CDR2 FVKESK, per germline. Trimming took off 1 base at V and 9 bases at J, with 7 bases between the two ends. DNA for the CDR3: TGTGCCAGCAGCCAAGTATCCGGTTCACCCCTCCACTTT. Protein: CASSQVSGSPLHF.

CDR3 coding DNA: TGTGCCAGTAGTATCTGGCTAGCGGGAGGGTATGAGCAGTTCTTC. Protein: CASSIWLAGGYEQFF. V is TRBV19 and J is TRBJ2-1; 12 bases are shared with TRBD2. Germline assignment: CDR1 LNHDA and CDR2 SQIVND (reference sequence). The junction had 5 bases not matched to a gene; V was cut back by 3 bases and J by 8 bases. The CDR3 loop spans 15 amino acids.

The chain employs TRBV5-1 and TRBJ2-1; 9 bases are a match to TRBD2. Germline V gives CDR1 SGHRS, CDR2 YFSETQ. The CDR3 runs to 13 residues. V gave up 6 bases and J gave up 7 bases; unmatched junction bases: 5. The CDR3 nucleotides read TGCGCCAGCAAACTAGCGGGTGGGAATGAGCAGTTCTTC. Protein sequence: CASKLAGGNEQFF. Full variable domain (remainder filled in from reference TRBV5-1 and TRBJ2-1): KAGVTQTPRYLIKTRGQQVTLSCSPISGHRSVSWYQQTPGQGLQFLFEYFSETQRNKGNFPGRFSGRQFSNSRSEMNVSTLELGDSALYLCASKLAGGNEQFFGPGTRLTVL.

The J gene is TRBJ2-3, the V gene TRBV9, with 7 bases matching TRBD2. After removal of 3 bases from V and 2 bases from J, the junction contained 9 bases not matched to a gene. Germline V gene sequence: CDR1 SGDLS, CDR2 YYNGEE. This CDR3 has 16 residues. DNA for the CDR3: TGTGCCAGCAGCGGAGGAGCGGGGACCTTCACAGATACGCAGTATTTT. Protein: CASSGGAGTFTDTQYF. The variable domain in full, completed from reference TRBV9 and TRBJ2-3, reads DSGVTQTPKHLITATGQRVTLRCSPRSGDLSVYWYQQSLDQGLQFLIQYYNGEERAKGNILERFSAQQFPDLHSELNLSSLELGDSALYFCASSGGAGTFTDTQYFGPGTRLTVL.